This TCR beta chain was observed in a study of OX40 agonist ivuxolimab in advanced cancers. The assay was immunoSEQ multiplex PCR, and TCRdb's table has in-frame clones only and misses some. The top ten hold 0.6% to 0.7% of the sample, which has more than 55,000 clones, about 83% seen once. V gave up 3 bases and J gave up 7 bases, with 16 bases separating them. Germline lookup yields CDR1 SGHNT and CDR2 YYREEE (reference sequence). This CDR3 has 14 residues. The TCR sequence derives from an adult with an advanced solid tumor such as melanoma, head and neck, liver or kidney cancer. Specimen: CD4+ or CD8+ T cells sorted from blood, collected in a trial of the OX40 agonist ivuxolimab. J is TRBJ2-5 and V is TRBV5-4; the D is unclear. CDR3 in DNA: TGTGCCAGCAGCTCGGACCGGTCCACCTGGACCCAGTACTTC. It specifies CASSSDRSTWTQYF.